A single sample gave rise to the 13 T cell receptor beta chains below, sequenced in a study of blood T cell repertoires in COVID-19. Method: immunoSEQ multiplex PCR; TCRdb's copy keeps in-frame clones and lacks some. The sample contains about 100,000 clones, approximately 80% of which appear only once. The sample was peripheral blood. All receptors derive from a man in his sixties or seventies with active or convalescent COVID-19.

The chain employs TRBV6-5 and TRBJ1-4; D gene uncertain. This CDR3 has 12 residues. Germline CDR1 reads MNHEY; CDR2 reads SVGAGI. The ends were cut back, 7 bases at V and 4 bases at J, with 7 bases in the middle. The CDR3 coding sequence is TGTGCCAGCACACAGTTTAATGAAAAACTGTTTTTT. Protein product: CASTQFNEKLFF.

In DNA form, the CDR3 reads TGTGCCAGCAGATTCGACAGGGAAGCCTATGGCTACACCTTC. Amino acids: CASRFDREAYGYTF. This sequence joins TRBV2 and TRBJ1-2, with TRBD1 matching over 7 bases. CDR1 is SNHLY, CDR2 FYNNEI, per germline. The V gene end was trimmed by 6 bases and the J gene end by 4 bases; junction bases not matched to a gene: 8. The CDR3 has 14 residues.

DNA of the CDR3: TGTGCCAGCAGCTTGACGGGGACAGGGGCCTACGAGCAGTACTTC. It translates to CASSLTGTGAYEQYF. The V call is TRBV5-5, the J call TRBJ2-7; 10 bases fit TRBD1. The CDR3 extends over 15 amino acids. CDR1 and CDR2 from the germline V gene are SGHKS and YYEKEE (reference sequence). The V gene end was trimmed by 1 base and the J gene end by 2 bases; junction bases not matched to a gene: 3.

This chain links TRBV6-4 with TRBJ2-2, with 7 bases identical to TRBD1. Unmatched junction bases numbered 8, after V lost 6 bases and J lost 7 bases. The CDR3 runs to 14 residues. Germline V gene lookup returns CDR1 MRHNA and CDR2 SNTAGT. The CDR3 protein is CASRADRVSGELFF. CDR3 in DNA: TGTGCCAGCAGAGCCGACAGGGTGAGCGGGGAGCTGTTTTTT.

The chain recombines TRBV6-5 with TRBJ2-1, with TRBD2 matching 12 bases. This CDR3 contains 14 residues. The ends lost 5 bases at V and 7 bases at J; junction bases unmatched: 3. CDR1 is MNHEY and CDR2 is SVGAGI in the germline V gene. The DNA for the CDR3 is TGTGCCAGCAGTACTAGCGGGAGGTATAATGAGCAGTTCTTC. It encodes CASSTSGRYNEQFF.

The chain links TRBV15 to TRBJ1-5; no definite D call. The CDR3 loop spans 16 amino acids. V gave up 1 base and J gave up 2 bases, with 12 bases separating them. Germline CDR1 and CDR2: LNHNV and YYDKDF (reference sequence). CDR3 sequence reads: CATSRVWGGRNQPQHF. CDR3 coding DNA: TGTGCCACCAGCAGAGTATGGGGAGGGCGCAATCAGCCCCAGCATTTT.

This rearrangement joins TRBV5-3 to TRBJ2-7; 8 bases are a match to TRBD1. TRBV5-3 is marked as an open reading frame, function uncertain. The V and J ends lost 4 bases and 3 bases, in that order; junction bases with no gene match: 6. The CDR3 is 14 residues long. CDR3 DNA sequence: TGTGCCAGAAGCCCCGCACAGGGGGTCTACGAGCAGTACTTC. Its protein product is CARSPAQGVYEQYF.

This clone was picked up one time. The J gene is TRBJ2-1, the V gene TRBV5-1; 7 bases align to TRBD2. The J segment lost 1 base and the V segment lost 6 bases, leaving 10 bases of the junction unmatched. The CDR3 has 16 residues. Germline V CDR1 and CDR2: SGHRS, YFSETQ. DNA for the CDR3: TGCGCCAGCACCTATACTAGCGTTTTGTCCTACAATGAGCAGTTCTTC. Translating gives CASTYTSVLSYNEQFF.

V gene TRBV3-1 (or the pseudogene TRBV3-2) combines with J gene TRBJ1-5, with no clear D. CDR1 is LGHDT, CDR2 YNNKEL, per germline (reference sequence). The CDR3 is 13 amino acids. Trimming took 2 bases from V and 7 from J, leaving 9 bases between them. The CDR3 region has the DNA TGTGCCAGCAGCCAAATCGGAGGACAGCCCCAGCATTTT. Amino acid sequence: CASSQIGGQPQHF.

This CDR3 reads CASSLGGASGASGELFF. CDR3 coding DNA: TGTGCCAGCAGCTTAGGAGGGGCTAGCGGGGCGTCCGGGGAGCTGTTTTTT. The chain links TRBV7-2 to TRBJ2-2; 9 bases fit TRBD2. Trimming took 1 base from V and 6 from J; bases not matched to a gene: 9. The CDR3 covers 17 residues. Germline V CDR1 and CDR2: SGHTA, FQGNSA. Full variable domain (rest looked up from reference TRBV7-2 and TRBJ2-2): GAGVSQSPSNKVTEKGKDVELRCDPISGHTALYWYRQSLGQGLEFLIYFQGNSAPDKSGLPSDRFSAERTGGSVSTLTIQRTQQEDSAVYLCASSLGGASGASGELFFGEGSRLTVL.

This chain links TRBV5-5 with TRBJ2-2; 8 bases match TRBD2. V gave up 0 bases and J gave up 3 bases; unmatched junction bases: 7. Germline lookup yields CDR1 SGHKS and CDR2 YYEKEE (reference sequence). The CDR3 spans 17 residues. The CDR3, as DNA: TGTGCCAGCAGCTTGGCGGCTAGCGGGTTGTACACCGGGGAGCTGTTTTTT. As protein: CASSLAASGLYTGELFF.

The gene calls are TRBV19 and TRBJ2-6; 9 bases are a match to TRBD1. Germline-derived CDR1 and CDR2 are LNHDA and SQIVND (reference sequence). Trimming at V came to 5 bases and at J to 0 bases, leaving 5 bases not matched to a gene. The CDR3 is made up of 17 amino acids. The CDR3 DNA reads TGTGCCAGTAGTGGAGGACAGGGGTTCTCTGGGGCCAACGTCCTGACTTTC. Translated: CASSGGQGFSGANVLTF.

This chain uses TRBV28 with TRBJ1-1; D ambiguous. CDR1 is MDHEN, CDR2 SYDVKM, per germline. The CDR3 is made up of 14 amino acids. V was clipped by 6 bases and J by 0 bases, with 11 bases between them. CDR3 in amino acids: CASRRLIMNTEAFF. The CDR3 nucleotides are TGTGCCAGCAGGAGACTGATCATGAACACTGAAGCTTTCTTT.